The 21 T cell receptor beta chains below were found in one sample sequenced in a study of tumor-infiltrating lymphocytes in primary liver carcinoma. From about 0.5 ug of total RNA, TCR beta-specific cDNA was reverse-transcribed using a constant-region primer. ARM-PCR, slightly modified, supplied the TCR beta libraries through three nested multiplex PCR rounds. Primers for the first two PCR rounds were TRBV1-TRBV30 forward primers and a C-beta reverse primer (approximately 9 cycles per round). TCRdb re-called the multiplex PCR reads through MiXCR, storing one row per CDR3 protein. The repertoire holds around 100,000 distinct CDR3 sequences, with 55% to 70% as singletons. Co-extracted RNA and DNA came from about 19-30 mg of unsorted bulk tissue. Sample: liver tumor tissue from sampling region 5. Subset meaning: tumor region T5, tumor centre. These receptor sequences come from a woman aged 60-75 years with primary liver carcinoma and hepatitis B virus infection.

This clonotype was counted at least ten times. The chain recombines TRBV7-9 with TRBJ2-7; D gene uncertain. CDR1 SEHNR and CDR2 FQNEAQ come from the germline V gene (reference sequence). This CDR3 is built from 12 residues. Trimming shortened V by 5 bases and J by 0 bases, and 5 bases separated the two germline ends. CDR3 loop: CASSPGSYEQYF. CDR3 nucleotide sequence: TGTGCCAGCAGCCCCGGCTCCTACGAGCAGTACTTC.

This chain uses TRBV6-6 with TRBJ2-5; tentative D call: TRBD2 (5 bases). This CDR3 is built from 14 residues. The germline V and J ends were trimmed by 10 bases and 2 bases, with 17 bases remaining between them. Germline V lookup: CDR1 MNHNY, CDR2 SVGAGI (reference sequence). CDR3 amino acids: CANTVRGKQETQYF. CDR3 DNA sequence: TGTGCCAACACTGTACGGGGAAAACAAGAGACCCAGTACTTC.

The rearrangement links TRBV12-3 or TRBV12-4 to TRBJ2-5; TRBD1 agrees at 8 bases. The CDR3 spans 12 residues. The ends lost 8 bases at V and 7 bases at J; junction bases unmatched: 6. The CDR3 nucleotides are TGTGCCAGCCGCAGGGGGCTGGGGACCCAGTACTTC. This sequence encodes CASRRGLGTQYF.

This clonotype was counted many times. This sequence joins TRBV6-1 and TRBJ2-7; D tentatively reads TRBD1 or TRBD2 (5 bases each). V was pared by 7 bases and J by 2 bases, with 15 bases between. The CDR3 extends over 14 amino acids. Per the germline V gene, CDR1 is MNHNS and CDR2 is SASEGT. The CDR3 reads CASMSVRGAYEQYF. The CDR3 DNA reads TGTGCCAGCATGTCAGTACGGGGCGCCTACGAGCAGTACTTC.

Turning to this clonotype: Because the CDR3 is missing its conserved closing phenylalanine or tryptophan, this is likely a read error. The rearrangement joins TRBV11-2 to TRBJ2-3; possible D gene TRBD2, 6 bases. The CDR3 length is 15 residues. The germline V and J ends were trimmed by 6 bases and 3 bases, with 16 bases remaining between them. Per germline, CDR1 SGHAT and CDR2 FQNNGV. The chain's CDR3 is CASRLSATSTDTQYL. The CDR3 DNA reads as TGTGCCAGCAGGCTCTCTGCGACTAGTACAGATACGCAGTATCTT.

This clonotype has ten or more counts. V gene TRBV5-6 combines with J gene TRBJ1-5, with D possibly matching TRBD1 (5 bases). Germline V gene data show CDR1 as SGHDT and CDR2 as YYEEEE. V was trimmed by 3 bases and J by 3 bases, leaving 10 bases between them. This CDR3 has 14 amino acids. The CDR3, as DNA: TGTGCCAGCAGCTCCGCGGGGCACAATCAGCCCCAGCATTTT. Translation: CASSSAGHNQPQHF.

Regarding this clonotype: One junction end disagrees with the germline gene, perhaps due to a read error. CDR3 residues: CACSYSGYSSYNEQFF. In nucleotides, the CDR3 is TGCGCCTGCAGCTATAGTGGGTATAGCTCCTACAATGAGCAGTTCTTC. J is TRBJ2-1 and V is TRBV5-1; D remains ambiguous. Germline CDR1 SGHRS, CDR2 YFSETQ. The CDR3 spans 16 residues.

As to this clonotype: Germline is not matched at one junction end, which may reflect a read error. The chain is built from TRBV5-6 and TRBJ2-2; the match to TRBD1 covers 7 bases. The V gene's germline CDR1 is SGHDT and CDR2 YYEEEE. This CDR3 region has 14 residues. The CDR3 sequence: CASSLRQGTGELVF. In DNA form, the CDR3 reads TGTGCCAGCAGCTTAAGACAGGGTACCGGGGAGTTGGTTTTT.

Ten or more counts support this clonotype. This chain joins TRBV6-5 and TRBJ2-7; unclear D gene. Trimming left V 0 bases short and J 0 bases short, with 12 bases between. CDR1 and CDR2 from the germline V gene are MNHEY and SVGAGI. The CDR3 sequence is 16 residues long. The DNA of the CDR3 is TGTGCCAGCAGTTACTCGATACAGAGGAGCTCCTACGAGCAGTACTTC. As protein: CASSYSIQRSSYEQYF.

This clonotype was counted many times. The junction departs from germline at one end; a sequencing error may be responsible. This rearrangement joins TRBV12-3 or TRBV12-4 to TRBJ2-1, with a possible D match to TRBD2 (5 bases). The CDR3 runs 14 residues. The CDR3 nucleotides read TGTGCCAGCAGTTGGAGCTCGAGGGCCAATAAGCAGTTCTTC. Its protein is CASSWSSRANKQFF.

A note on this clonotype: The CDR3 ends on some other residue instead of the conserved phenylalanine or tryptophan, so this is likely a read error. V gene TRBV30 combines with J gene TRBJ2-1; the D call may be TRBD1 or TRBD2 (6 bases each). Germline V gene data show CDR1 as GTSNPN and CDR2 as SVGIG (reference sequence). CDR3 length: 21 residues. The V end lost 0 bases, the J end lost 0 bases, and 27 bases lay between the germline ends. The CDR3: CAWSVVEGGKRARSSYNEQFL. CDR3 coding DNA: TGTGCCTGGAGTGTGGTTGAGGGGGGCAAGCGGGCACGGAGCTCCTACAATGAGCAGTTCCTC.

For this clonotype: Since no conserved phenylalanine or tryptophan closes the CDR3, a read error is the likely cause. This sequence joins TRBV12-3 or TRBV12-4 and TRBJ2-2; no reliable D call. This CDR3 region has 15 residues. CDR3 in amino acids: CASTKRKTSTRELFS. CDR3 nucleotide sequence: TGTGCCAGCACCAAAAGGAAAACCTCCACCCGGGAGCTGTTTTCT.

A word on this clonotype: Since a much larger clone is just one base distant, this may be a read error. The chain links TRBV7-9 to TRBJ2-7; D gene uncertain. Germline V gene lookup returns CDR1 SEHNR and CDR2 FQNEAQ (reference sequence). The CDR3 consists of 13 residues. The CDR3 sequence is CAGSYPTGYEQYF. CDR3 coding DNA: TGTGCCGGCAGCTACCCCACGGGCTACGAGCAGTACTTC.

As concerns this clonotype: One end of the junction varies from germline; a read error may be responsible. This sequence joins TRBV4-1 and TRBJ1-4; possibly TRBD1 for D (6 bases). CDR1 is MGHRA and CDR2 is YSYEKL in the germline V gene. The length of the CDR3 is 16 residues. This chain's CDR3 is CASNQGQGSLSGKLFF. CDR3 in DNA: TGCGCCAGCAACCAAGGGCAGGGGTCCTTAAGCGGAAAACTGTTTTTT.

Details on this clonotype: An end of the junction differs from the germline gene, which may be a read error. The rearrangement uses TRBV5-1 and TRBJ1-1; possible D gene TRBD1, 5 bases. This CDR3 has 18 residues. In germline, CDR1 is SGHRS, CDR2 YFSETQ. CDR3 sequence: CVSNLGRGDGGDNTEAFF. CDR3 sequence (DNA): TGCGTCAGCAACTTGGGACGAGGAGACGGTGGGGATAACACTGAAGCTTTCTTT.

The chain carries TRBV28 and TRBJ1-1; 9 bases fit TRBD1. The CDR3 sequence is 16 residues long. V was clipped by 6 bases and J by 1 base; unmatched bases: 9. CDR1 is MDHEN and CDR2 is SYDVKM in the germline V gene. The CDR3 region is CASSWDRERRNTEAFF. CDR3 bases: TGTGCCAGCAGCTGGGACAGGGAGAGGAGGAACACTGAAGCTTTCTTT.

Details on this clonotype: This likely comes from a read error, as the CDR3 has no conserved phenylalanine or tryptophan at its end. The chain carries TRBV11-3 and TRBJ1-1; the D gene is possibly TRBD1 (5 bases). Trimming stripped 6 bases from V and 2 bases from J, with 16 bases between. Germline loops: CDR1 SGHNT, CDR2 YENEEA. The CDR3 covers 15 residues. The chain's CDR3 is CASSAAGTRNTEAFI. For the CDR3, the DNA is TGTGCCAGCAGTGCAGCAGGGACCAGAAACACTGAAGCTTTCATT.

The chain recombines TRBV11-2 with TRBJ1-5; D is unclear. Germline-derived CDR1 and CDR2 are SGHAT and FQNNGV. The CDR3 consists of 15 residues. Trimming took off 1 base at V and 3 bases at J, with 10 bases between the two ends. CDR3: CASSLVYSNNQPQHF. CDR3 coding DNA: TGTGCCAGCAGCTTAGTGTACAGCAACAATCAGCCCCAGCATTTT.

Notes on this clonotype: Relative to the germline gene, one junction end is altered; a read error may explain this. This sequence joins TRBV11-2 and TRBJ2-1; D remains ambiguous. The CDR3 has 16 residues. CDR1 is SGHAT, CDR2 FQNNGV, per germline. CDR3 DNA: TGCGCCAGCAGCTTAGAAATGGGAATGCCCTACAATGTGCACTTCTTC. It yields the protein CASSLEMGMPYNVHFF.

With regard to this clonotype: The junction does not match germline at one end; this may be a read error. The CDR3 sequence: CTSSHTYAGTDYQPQHF. CDR3 nucleotides: TGTACCAGCAGCCATACTTACGCCGGGACAGATTATCAGCCCCAGCATTTT. The chain carries TRBV7-9 and TRBJ1-5; 7 bases are a match to TRBD1. CDR3 length equals 17 residues. Germline V lookup: CDR1 SEHNR, CDR2 FQNEAQ (reference sequence).

Only a few counts were recorded for this clonotype. The chain carries TRBV5-1 and TRBJ2-3, with a possible D match to TRBD1 (5 bases). V was shortened by 5 bases and J by 7 bases, with 8 bases between the two germline ends. The CDR3 is 11 amino acids. Germline V gives CDR1 SGHRS, CDR2 YFSETQ. In nucleotides, the CDR3 is TGCGCCAGCAGTACAGGTTATACGCAGTATTTT. Residues: CASSTGYTQYF.